The sequence of this T cell receptor beta chain was determined in a study of T cell responses to AZD1222 COVID-19 vaccine. On this clone itself: Its cognate antigen is unknown.

General study findings and limits: None of the repertoires were sampled until the peak T cell response had passed.

Profiling relied on immunoSEQ multiplex PCR, and the TCRdb table lists in-frame clones only, not all of them. The sample holds 200,000 or so clones, about 94% seen once. The CDR3 consists of 17 residues. V lost 1 base and J lost 4, with 17 bases in between. CDR1 and CDR2 (germline): LGHNA, YSLEER. This specimen consisted of peripheral blood, obtained 28 days after the second AZD1222 dose. The source of this sequence is an adult who received the AZD1222 COVID-19 vaccine. The rearrangement uses TRBV4-3 and TRBJ1-3, with D perhaps matching TRBD1 (6 bases). In DNA, the CDR3 is TGCGCCAGCAGCCAAGCTCCTTGGGACACCGAGGGAAACACCATATATTTT. Encoded protein: CASSQAPWDTEGNTIYF.